This T cell receptor (beta chain) was sequenced during a study of pediatric ulcerative colitis. Before the diagnostic colonoscopy, ulcerative colitis patients were free of immunosuppressive medication. As to this clone: The target antigen is unknown.

Findings and caveats of the study: Two rectal clonotypes were found only in ulcerative colitis patients, all of them.

The assay was run at survey level. Using immunoSEQ multiplex PCR, the repertoire was profiled, and TCRdb retains in-frame clones only, with some absent. The table has about 64,000 clones, around 85% seen once. Germline V gene lookup returns CDR1 SGHTA and CDR2 FQGNSA. The CDR3 runs to 14 residues. V shed 5 bases and J shed 2 bases, with 9 bases lying between them. The sequence derives from a boy aged 5-17 years with severe ulcerative colitis. Sequencing was done on a sample of blood. This chain connects TRBV7-2 to TRBJ2-2, with D possibly matching TRBD2 (5 bases). CDR3: CASSLSVNTGELFF. In DNA form, the CDR3 reads TGTGCCAGCAGCCTTAGCGTTAACACCGGGGAGCTGTTTTTT.